Sequencing of this TCR beta chain was carried out in a study of regulatory and conventional T cells in RAG deficiency. The CDR3 is 15 amino acids. Germline V gene sequence: CDR1 MGHRA, CDR2 YSYEKL. V gave up 1 base and J gave up 0 bases, with 9 bases separating them. Using immunoSEQ multiplex PCR, the repertoire was profiled, and TCRdb retains in-frame clones only, with some absent. The profile covers some 23,000 clones, with 85% to 95% appearing a single time and about 0.73% taken by the ten largest. Conventional CD4+ T cells were sorted from blood as CD25-low CD127-high cells. This clone has just one count. What it binds is not known. Findings and caveats of the study: Control T-cell subsets had markedly higher Shannon entropy and lower Simpson indices than RAG-deficient patients.

These data were likewise used in another study, on regulatory T cells. That report adds: Primers: 52 TRBV forward and 13 TRBJ reverse. Regulatory T cells showed the strongest V-J pair restriction and V/J gene skewing among patient repertoires.

The source of this sequence is a human donor in good health. Input material: CD4+ T cells sorted from blood. The chain carries TRBV4-1 and TRBJ1-2; D gene ambiguous. The CDR3 protein is CASSQGTGPNYGYTF. In DNA form, the CDR3 reads TGCGCCAGCAGCCAAGGTACGGGCCCTAACTATGGCTACACCTTC.